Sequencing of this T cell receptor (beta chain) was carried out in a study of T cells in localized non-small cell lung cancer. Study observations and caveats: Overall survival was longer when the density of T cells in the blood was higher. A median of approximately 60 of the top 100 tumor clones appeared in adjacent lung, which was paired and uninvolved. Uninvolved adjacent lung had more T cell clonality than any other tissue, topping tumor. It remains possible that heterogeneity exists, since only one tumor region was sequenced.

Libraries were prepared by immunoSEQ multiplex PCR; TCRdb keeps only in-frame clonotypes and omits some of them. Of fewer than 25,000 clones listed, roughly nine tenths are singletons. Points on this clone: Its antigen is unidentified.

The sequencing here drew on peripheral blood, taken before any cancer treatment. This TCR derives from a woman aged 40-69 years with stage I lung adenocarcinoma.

The chain's CDR3 is CASSPSGEGGSPNEKLFF. CDR3 coding DNA: TGTGCCAGCTCACCGAGCGGGGAGGGAGGCTCTCCAAATGAAAAACTGTTTTTT. The V gene is TRBV18, the J gene TRBJ1-4; D gene ambiguous. Germline loops: CDR1 KGHSH, CDR2 LQKENI. The CDR3 is 18 residues long. V was cut by 3 bases and J by 5 bases, with 22 bases left in between.